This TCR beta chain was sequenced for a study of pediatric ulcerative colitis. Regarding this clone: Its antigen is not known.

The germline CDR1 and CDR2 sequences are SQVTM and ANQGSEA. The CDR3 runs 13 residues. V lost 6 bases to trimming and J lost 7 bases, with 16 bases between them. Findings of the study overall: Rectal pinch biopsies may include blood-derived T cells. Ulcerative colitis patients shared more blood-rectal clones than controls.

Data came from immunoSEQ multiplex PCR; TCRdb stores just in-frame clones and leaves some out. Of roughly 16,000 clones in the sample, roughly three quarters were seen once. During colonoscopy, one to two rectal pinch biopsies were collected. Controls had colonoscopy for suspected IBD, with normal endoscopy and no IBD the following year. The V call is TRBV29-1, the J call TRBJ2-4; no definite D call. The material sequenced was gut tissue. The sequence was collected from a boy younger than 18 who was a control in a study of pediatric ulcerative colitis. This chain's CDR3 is CSVRRPNANIQYF. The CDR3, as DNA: TGCAGCGTCCGACGACCGAATGCGAACATTCAGTACTTC. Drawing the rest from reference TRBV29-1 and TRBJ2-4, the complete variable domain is SAVISQKPSRDICQRGTSLTIQCQVDSQVTMMFWYRQQPGQSLTLIATANQGSEATYESGFVIDKFPISRPNLTFSTLTVSNMSPEDSSIYLCSVRRPNANIQYFGAGTRLSVL.